This T cell receptor (beta chain) was recovered during a study of shared clonotypes between healthy human individuals. Per the study methods: ImmunoSEQ output lacked quality scores and full-length reads, limiting matched filtering. TCRdb's copy holds only in-frame clones and misses some; the assay was immunoSEQ multiplex PCR. D and trimming come from the DNA, and the V and J calls and clone size come from that table. This sample has roughly 1,000,000 clones; 75% to 80% occur once, and the top ten carry approximately 0.5%. CDR3 length: 12 amino acids. The V gene's germline CDR1 is LNHDA and CDR2 SQIVND (reference sequence). V lost 7 bases, J lost 10 bases, and 16 bases lay in between. This clone was detected many times. Its antigen remains unidentified. Study-level points and caveats: The rarefaction results pointed to incomplete sorted-subset sequencing despite large depth. A handful of donors showed sharing of 4.5% to 5% of naive CD4 clonotypes.

Sequenced: memory CD4+ T cells from PBMCs. Specified subset: CD45RA-negative fraction. The V gene is TRBV19, the J gene TRBJ1-1; unclear D gene. This TCR was recovered from a man younger than 35 in good health. Some clones in this sample may be carry-over from other donors' samples. This CDR3 is CASTTPGRPAFF. The CDR3 region has the DNA TGTGCCAGTACCACACCTGGAAGGCCAGCTTTCTTT.